Each of the 5 T cell receptor beta chains below was sequenced from the same sample in a study of shared T cell receptors in the human thymus. The method was immunoSEQ multiplex PCR; TCRdb's version includes in-frame clones alone and lacks a portion of them. The repertoire has hundreds of thousands of clones, 75% to 85% of them found once; the top ten carry about 0.012%. These data also formed part of another study, on human thymus T cells.

Sequences were obtained from thymocytes. The source is a boy in the first two years of life with a congenital heart defect.

The chain has TRBV6-1 and TRBJ2-7, with D possibly being TRBD2 (6 bases). This CDR3 contains 13 residues. Per germline, CDR1 MNHNS and CDR2 SASEGT. With 11 bases removed from V and 2 bases from J, the gap between germline ends came to 16 bases. The CDR3 DNA follows: TGTGCCTCCGAACGGGACTGCACCTACGAGCAGTACTTC. Translation: CASERDCTYEQYF.

The rearrangement links TRBV5-1 to TRBJ2-7; tentative D call: TRBD1 (7 bases). CDR3 size: 14 residues. Germline V lookup: CDR1 SGHRS, CDR2 YFSETQ. Trimming stripped 3 bases from V and 2 bases from J, with 12 bases between. In DNA, the CDR3 is TGCGCCAGCAGCTCAGGGGGAGGCACCTACGAGCAGTACTTC. This encodes CASSSGGGTYEQYF.

The CDR3 DNA reads as TGTGCCAGCAGCTTTAGGCGGGTATCCTACGAGCAGTACTTC. Its protein is CASSFRRVSYEQYF. The genes are TRBV11-2 and TRBJ2-7, with D tentatively TRBD2 (5 bases). The germline CDR1 and CDR2 sequences are SGHAT and FQNNGV. V shed 3 bases and J shed 1 base, with 10 bases lying between them. CDR3 length equals 14 residues.

This clone was seen only a few times. The chain recombines TRBV5-1 with TRBJ1-2; weak D call: TRBD1 (6 bases). The V end lost 3 bases, the J end lost 0 bases, and 24 bases lay between the germline ends. This CDR3 region has 19 residues. Germline V gives CDR1 SGHRS, CDR2 YFSETQ. CDR3 nucleotides: TGCGCCAGCAGCTCGTGCGGGGGGCCAGGGCTAGGGGCTAACTATGGCTACACCTTC. It translates to CASSSCGGPGLGANYGYTF.

In its sample, this clone was seen once. V and J are TRBV13 and TRBJ2-7, with D perhaps TRBD2 (5 bases). The CDR3 covers 15 residues. V gave up 3 bases and J gave up 7 bases, with 19 bases separating them. The germline V gene encodes CDR1 PRHDT and CDR2 FYEKMQ (reference sequence). CDR3 amino acids: CASSFSSGSRGEQYF. The CDR3 nucleotides are TGTGCCAGCAGCTTCTCCAGCGGATCCCGTGGGGAGCAGTACTTC.